These 32 T cell receptor beta chains were sequenced from one sample in a study of technical replicates of blood from a handful of donors. Profiling relied on immunoSEQ multiplex PCR, and the TCRdb table lists in-frame clones only, not all of them. The sample holds some 96,000 clones, 90% to 96% seen once. Sample: T cells isolated from PBMCs. Receptor source: a human donor in good health.

This rearrangement joins TRBV6-6 to TRBJ2-7, with unresolved D. CDR1 and CDR2 (germline): MNHNY, SVGAGI (reference sequence). The CDR3 runs to 15 residues. The V end was cut by 0 bases, the J end by 1 base, with 10 bases between. The CDR3 DNA sequence: TGTGCCAGCAGTTACTCAGTTACTCTTTCCTACGAGCAGTACTTC. It codes for CASSYSVTLSYEQYF.

The CDR3 DNA reads as TGTGCCAGCAGCCCCCAGGGGGAGAGGTACGAGCAGTACTTC. This codes for CASSPQGERYEQYF. The rearrangement joins TRBV7-9 to TRBJ2-7, with 7 nucleotides matching TRBD1. The CDR3 covers 14 residues. Germline V gene lookup returns CDR1 SEHNR and CDR2 FQNEAQ (reference sequence). V gave up 5 bases and J gave up 4 bases; unmatched junction bases: 8.

The chain is built from TRBV10-3 and TRBJ1-1; 7 bases map to TRBD1. The germline V gene encodes CDR1 ENHRY and CDR2 SYGVKD. The V gene end was trimmed by 4 bases and the J gene end by 8 bases; junction bases not matched to a gene: 10. The CDR3 runs 14 residues. The CDR3 sequence is CAISGDRDNAEAFF. CDR3 coding DNA: TGTGCCATCAGTGGAGACAGGGATAATGCCGAAGCTTTCTTT.

This chain links TRBV11-2 with TRBJ2-3, with 7 bases matching TRBD1. J lost 2 bases, V lost 4 bases, and 6 bases had no gene match. The CDR3 loop spans 15 amino acids. The germline V gene encodes CDR1 SGHAT and CDR2 FQNNGV. The CDR3 here is CASSSPGQFTDTQYF. In DNA form, the CDR3 reads TGTGCCAGCAGCTCCCCGGGACAGTTCACAGATACGCAGTATTTT.

This clone was recorded only once. The chain recombines TRBV7-3 with TRBJ1-1; 7 bases align to TRBD1. This CDR3 comprises 14 residues. V dropped 4 bases and J dropped 3; count of bases not matched to a gene: 5. Germline loops: CDR1 SGHTA, CDR2 FQGTGA. The CDR3 DNA reads TGTGCCAGCAGCTCGTACGGGACAGACACTGAAGCTTTCTTT. Amino acid sequence: CASSSYGTDTEAFF.

CDR3 loop: CASSLGQGPSYEQYF. The DNA for the CDR3 is TGCGCCAGCAGCTTAGGACAGGGCCCTTCCTACGAGCAGTACTTC. V is TRBV5-1 and J is TRBJ2-7, with TRBD1 matching 8 bases. CDR3 size: 15 residues. From germline, CDR1 is SGHRS and CDR2 YFSETQ. V lost 2 bases to trimming and J lost 1 base; unmatched junction nucleotides: 5.

The chain recombines TRBV7-9 with TRBJ1-4, with 8 bases identical to TRBD1. Trimming at V came to 5 bases and at J to 4 bases, leaving 6 bases not matched to a gene. Germline assignment: CDR1 SEHNR and CDR2 FQNEAQ (reference sequence). The CDR3 loop spans 15 amino acids. CDR3 nucleotides: TGTGCCAGCAGCCCCTGGACAGGGAATAATGAAAAACTGTTTTTT. Translating gives CASSPWTGNNEKLFF. Full variable domain (outside the CDR3, taken from reference TRBV7-9 and TRBJ1-4): DTGVSQNPRHKITKRGQNVTFRCDPISEHNRLYWYRQTLGQGPEFLTYFQNEAQLEKSRLLSDRFSAERPKGSFSTLEIQRTEQGDSAMYLCASSPWTGNNEKLFFGSGTQLSVL.

The chain is built from TRBV18 and TRBJ2-3; possible D gene TRBD2, 6 bases. Germline-derived CDR1 and CDR2 are KGHSH and LQKENI. V dropped 3 bases and J dropped 3 bases, with 19 bases sitting between them. This CDR3 region has 17 residues. The CDR3 loop is CASSPLSASVGTDTQYF. The CDR3 DNA reads TGTGCCAGCTCACCTCTCTCAGCTAGCGTCGGAACAGATACGCAGTATTTT.

The chain's CDR3 is CASRGLNNQPQHF. CDR3 coding DNA: TGTGCCAGCCGGGGTCTTAACAATCAGCCCCAGCATTTT. The chain carries TRBV28 and TRBJ1-5, with no clear D. The germline V gene encodes CDR1 MDHEN and CDR2 SYDVKM. V lost 8 bases to trimming and J lost 3 bases, with 11 bases between them. The CDR3 is 13 amino acids.

The chain carries TRBV4-1 and TRBJ2-7; weak D call: TRBD1 (6 bases). This CDR3 has 15 residues. V was trimmed by 3 bases and J by 1 base, leaving 13 bases between them. From germline, CDR1 is MGHRA and CDR2 YSYEKL. The CDR3 sequence is CASSHTGTPSYEQYF. Written as DNA, the CDR3 is TGCGCCAGCAGCCATACCGGGACACCGTCCTACGAGCAGTACTTC.

The chain carries TRBV9 and TRBJ2-1, with TRBD2 identical over 12 bases. Germline assignment: CDR1 SGDLS and CDR2 YYNGEE. The CDR3 is 18 residues long. The V segment lost 5 bases and the J segment 0 bases; nucleotides outside the gene matches: 9. The CDR3 reads CASSRLAGALRSYNEQFF. The CDR3 nucleotides read TGTGCCAGCAGTCGACTAGCGGGGGCCCTTCGCTCCTACAATGAGCAGTTCTTC.

J is TRBJ2-1 and V is TRBV27; 9 bases line up with TRBD1. Germline CDR1 reads MNHEY; CDR2 reads SMNVEV (reference sequence). V was pared by 4 bases and J by 4 bases, with 5 bases of the junction left unmatched. The length of the CDR3 is 15 residues. This chain's CDR3 is CASSSPGTGYNEQFF. In DNA form, the CDR3 reads TGTGCCAGCAGTTCCCCCGGGACAGGGTACAATGAGCAGTTCTTC.

V usage is TRBV7-3 and J usage is TRBJ2-5, with TRBD2 matching over 9 bases. The V and J ends lost 3 bases and 5 bases, in that order; junction bases with no gene match: 7. Germline CDR1 SGHTA, CDR2 FQGTGA. The CDR3 spans 15 residues. In DNA form, the CDR3 reads TGTGCCAGCAGCTTGGCGGGGGGGCCTGGGGAGACCCAGTACTTC. Protein product: CASSLAGGPGETQYF.

This chain connects TRBV27 to TRBJ2-7; no firm D call. V was shortened by 0 bases and J by 3 bases, with 6 bases between the two germline ends. The CDR3 is 13 amino acids. Germline loops: CDR1 MNHEY, CDR2 SMNVEV (reference sequence). CDR3 residues: CASSLSNGYEQYF. As DNA, the CDR3 is TGTGCCAGCAGTTTATCGAACGGCTACGAGCAGTACTTC.

The chain is built from TRBV11-2 and TRBJ1-1; no clear D gene. The ends were cut back, 3 bases at V and 9 bases at J, with 17 bases in the middle. Per germline, CDR1 SGHAT and CDR2 FQNNGV. This CDR3 has 14 residues. CDR3 in DNA: TGTGCCAGCAGCTTGGGTACCTCCGGGGAGCAAGCTTTCTTT. Protein sequence: CASSLGTSGEQAFF. Using reference TRBV11-2 and TRBJ1-1 for the parts outside the CDR3, the full variable domain is EAGVAQSPRYKIIEKRQSVAFWCNPISGHATLYWYQQILGQGPKLLIQFQNNGVVDDSQLPKDRFSAERLKGVDSTLKIQPAKLEDSAVYLCASSLGTSGEQAFFGQGTRLTVV.

This chain joins TRBV5-1 and TRBJ2-1, with a tentative D call TRBD1 (6 bases). The CDR3 is 18 residues long. The germline gives CDR1 SGHRS, CDR2 YFSETQ. Trimming pared 2 bases from V and 0 bases from J, leaving 18 bases between. In DNA, the CDR3 is TGCGCCAGCAGCTTCCGCACAGGGAACGTAGGCTCCTACAATGAGCAGTTCTTC. Protein sequence: CASSFRTGNVGSYNEQFF.

The chain recombines TRBV5-8 with TRBJ1-2, with D perhaps TRBD1 (5 bases). The CDR3 runs to 14 residues. Germline loops: CDR1 SGHTS, CDR2 YDEGEE. Trimming stripped 4 bases from V and 0 bases from J, with 10 bases between. This CDR3 reads CASSAGGANYGYTF. CDR3 DNA: TGTGCCAGCAGCGCCGGAGGGGCTAACTATGGCTACACCTTC.

This sequence joins TRBV6-1 and TRBJ1-1, with D unresolved. The ends were cut back, 5 bases at V and 0 bases at J, with 4 bases in the middle. Germline CDR1 MNHNS, CDR2 SASEGT. The CDR3 is 12 residues long. The CDR3 coding sequence is TGTGCCAGCAGTTTATTGAACACTGAAGCTTTCTTT. Its translation is CASSLLNTEAFF.

The chain is built from TRBV28 and TRBJ2-7, with a weak D call TRBD2 (6 bases). Germline CDR1 and CDR2: MDHEN and SYDVKM. Trimming took 8 bases from V and 2 from J, leaving 13 bases between them. This CDR3 region has 13 residues. The CDR3 DNA reads as TGTGCCAGCCATACGGGACTGGCCTACGAGCAGTACTTC. This codes for CASHTGLAYEQYF.

The gene calls are TRBV6-1 and TRBJ1-6, with D maybe TRBD1 (6 bases). CDR3 length: 13 amino acids. The germline gives CDR1 MNHNS, CDR2 SASEGT. The V gene lost 7 bases and the J gene lost 8 bases, with 12 bases spanning the gap. CDR3 DNA: TGTGCCAGCAAGAGCGACAGGTATTCACCCCTCCACTTT. This sequence encodes CASKSDRYSPLHF.

V and J are TRBV9 and TRBJ2-1, with a tentative D call TRBD2 (7 bases). The V gene lost 2 bases and the J gene lost 4 bases, with 13 bases spanning the gap. Germline V gene data show CDR1 as SGDLS and CDR2 as YYNGEE. The CDR3 extends over 15 amino acids. As DNA, the CDR3 is TGTGCCAGCAGCGTTGGGGGGGCCCTTTACAATGAGCAGTTCTTC. Translating it yields CASSVGGALYNEQFF.

The J gene is TRBJ1-2, the V gene TRBV5-6; 7 bases match TRBD1. Germline V gene lookup returns CDR1 SGHDT and CDR2 YYEEEE. The trim removed 3 bases at V and 7 bases at J, leaving 12 bases unmatched. This CDR3 region has 15 residues. CDR3 in amino acids: CASSSNRGAHSGYTF. Written as DNA, the CDR3 is TGTGCCAGCAGCTCTAACAGGGGCGCCCACAGTGGCTACACCTTC.

This clone has just one count. V gene TRBV2 combines with J gene TRBJ1-6; TRBD1 aligns across 7 bases. This CDR3 region has 15 residues. The germline gives CDR1 SNHLY, CDR2 FYNNEI. J lost 6 bases, V lost 6 bases, and 8 bases had no gene match. The CDR3 loop is CASRGDSQANSPLHF. The CDR3 region has the DNA TGTGCCAGCAGAGGGGACAGCCAGGCTAATTCACCCCTCCACTTT.

The chain employs TRBV2 and TRBJ1-6; D possibly corresponds to TRBD1 (6 bases). Germline-derived CDR1 and CDR2 are SNHLY and FYNNEI. CDR3 length equals 13 residues. Trimming removed 3 bases at V and 14 bases at J, with 14 bases between. CDR3 residues: CASSDSGAKTLHF. The CDR3 DNA follows: TGTGCCAGCAGTGATTCAGGGGCTAAGACCCTCCACTTT.

The rearrangement uses TRBV5-1 and TRBJ1-5; maybe TRBD1 (6 bases). Germline V lookup: CDR1 SGHRS, CDR2 YFSETQ. The CDR3 spans 14 residues. V was pared by 0 bases and J by 6 bases, with 10 bases between. The CDR3 sequence: CASSLEDRSQPQHF. CDR3 nucleotide sequence: TGCGCCAGCAGCTTGGAAGACAGGAGTCAGCCCCAGCATTTT.

CDR3 region: CASSPPSREAAEQFF. DNA for the CDR3: TGTGCCAGCTCACCACCCTCCCGTGAGGCGGCCGAGCAGTTCTTC. This chain joins TRBV18 and TRBJ2-1; D is undetermined. The germline V gene has CDR1 KGHSH and CDR2 LQKENI. This CDR3 is built from 15 residues. Trimming took off 0 bases at V and 10 bases at J, with 16 bases between the two ends.

This clone was detected once. The chain carries TRBV2 and TRBJ2-1; D is ambiguous. CDR1 is SNHLY, CDR2 FYNNEI, per germline. With 7 bases removed from V and 2 bases from J, the gap between germline ends came to 12 bases. The CDR3 is 14 amino acids. The CDR3: CASTVRGPYNEQFF. Written as DNA, the CDR3 is TGTGCCAGCACTGTCCGCGGCCCCTACAATGAGCAGTTCTTC. Together with reference TRBV2 and TRBJ2-1, the CDR3 gives the full variable domain: EPEVTQTPSHQVTQMGQEVILRCVPISNHLYFYWYRQILGQKVEFLVSFYNNEISEKSEIFDDQFSVERPDGSNFTLKIRSTKLEDSAMYFCASTVRGPYNEQFFGPGTRLTVL.

In this sample, this clone turned up once. The chain uses TRBV10-1 and TRBJ2-7, with D tentatively TRBD2 (6 bases). Trimming pared 3 bases from V and 3 bases from J, leaving 18 bases between. The CDR3 has 16 residues. CDR1 WNHNN and CDR2 SYGVQD come from the germline V gene (reference sequence). CDR3 region: CASSDPGEVGIYEQYF. DNA of the CDR3: TGCGCCAGCAGTGATCCGGGGGAGGTCGGTATCTACGAGCAGTACTTC.

This clone was counted a few times. The rearrangement links TRBV7-8 to TRBJ2-5; 8 bases map to TRBD2. In germline, CDR1 is SGHVS, CDR2 FQNEAQ. The CDR3 is 17 residues long. V lost 2 bases and J lost 5; bases outside the gene matches: 13. CDR3 in amino acids: CASSLISGGSLGETQYF. The CDR3 DNA is TGTGCCAGCAGCTTAATAAGCGGGGGTTCTCTGGGGGAGACCCAGTACTTC.

This sequence joins TRBV27 and TRBJ2-2; 7 nucleotides line up with TRBD1. Germline V gene sequence: CDR1 MNHEY, CDR2 SMNVEV (reference sequence). Trimming took 6 bases from V and 6 from J; bases not matched to a gene: 7. The CDR3 extends over 14 amino acids. DNA of the CDR3: TGTGCCAGCAGACTCGACAGGGTGGCCGGGGAGCTGTTTTTT. It yields the protein CASRLDRVAGELFF.

The V call is TRBV10-3, the J call TRBJ2-1; D is uncertain. CDR1 ENHRY and CDR2 SYGVKD come from the germline V gene. This CDR3 spans 13 amino acids. Trimming left V 7 bases short and J 7 bases short, with 14 bases between. The CDR3: CAIMPPTGNEQFF. CDR3 DNA: TGTGCCATCATGCCCCCCACGGGTAATGAGCAGTTCTTC.

The chain links TRBV7-9 to TRBJ2-3; no reliable D call. This CDR3 has 13 amino acids. CDR1 is SEHNR, CDR2 FQNEAQ, per germline (reference sequence). Trimming removed 5 bases at V and 2 bases at J, with 8 bases between. The CDR3, as DNA: TGTGCCAGCAGCCCCTCTTACACAGATACGCAGTATTTT. Its protein is CASSPSYTDTQYF.